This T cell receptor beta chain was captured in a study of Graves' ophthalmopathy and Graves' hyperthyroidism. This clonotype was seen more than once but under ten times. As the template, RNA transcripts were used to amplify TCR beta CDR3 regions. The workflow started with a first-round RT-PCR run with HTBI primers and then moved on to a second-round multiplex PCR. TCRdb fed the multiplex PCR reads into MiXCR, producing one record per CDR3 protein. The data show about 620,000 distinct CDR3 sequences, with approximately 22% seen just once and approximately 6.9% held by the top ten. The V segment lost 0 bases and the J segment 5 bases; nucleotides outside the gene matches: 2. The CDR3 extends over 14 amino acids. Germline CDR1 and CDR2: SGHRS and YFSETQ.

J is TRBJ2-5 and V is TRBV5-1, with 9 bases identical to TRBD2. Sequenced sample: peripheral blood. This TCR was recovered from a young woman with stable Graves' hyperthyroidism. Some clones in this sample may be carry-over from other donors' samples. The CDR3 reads CASSLGTSDETQYF. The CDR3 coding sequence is TGCGCCAGCAGCTTGGGGACTAGCGATGAGACCCAGTACTTC.